This T cell receptor beta chain was observed in a study of shared clonotypes between healthy human individuals. Naivety among CD8 cells was defined by CD45RO negativity and positive CCR7 selection, thereby excluding terminally differentiated effector memory CD45RA+ cells. To note about this clone: Its specificity is not known. The same CDR3 also results from other DNA sequences found in this sample.

Study conclusions and caveats: Sequencing depth was expected to affect clonotype sharing among donors.

This CDR3 has 13 amino acids. V lost 2 bases, J lost 1 base, and 6 bases lay in between. Germline V gene sequence: CDR1 SGHDT, CDR2 YYEEEE. Profiling relied on immunoSEQ multiplex PCR, and the TCRdb table lists in-frame clones only, not all of them. This sample has about 2 million clones; roughly 95% occur once, and the top ten carry 1% to 1.5%. The chain recombines TRBV5-6 with TRBJ1-1; D is undetermined. The source of this sequence is a man aged 18-30 years in good health. The specimen was naive CD8+ T cells sorted from blood. The CDR3 spells CASSLVRNTEAFF. CDR3 bases: TGTGCCAGCAGCTTAGTGCGGAACACTGAAGCTTTCTTT. The full variable domain, with the rest looked up from reference TRBV5-6 and TRBJ1-1, is DAGVTQSPTHLIKTRGQQVTLRCSPKSGHDTVSWYQQALGQGPQFIFQYYEEEERQRGNFPDRFSGHQFPNYSSELNVNALLLGDSALYLCASSLVRNTEAFFGQGTRLTVV.